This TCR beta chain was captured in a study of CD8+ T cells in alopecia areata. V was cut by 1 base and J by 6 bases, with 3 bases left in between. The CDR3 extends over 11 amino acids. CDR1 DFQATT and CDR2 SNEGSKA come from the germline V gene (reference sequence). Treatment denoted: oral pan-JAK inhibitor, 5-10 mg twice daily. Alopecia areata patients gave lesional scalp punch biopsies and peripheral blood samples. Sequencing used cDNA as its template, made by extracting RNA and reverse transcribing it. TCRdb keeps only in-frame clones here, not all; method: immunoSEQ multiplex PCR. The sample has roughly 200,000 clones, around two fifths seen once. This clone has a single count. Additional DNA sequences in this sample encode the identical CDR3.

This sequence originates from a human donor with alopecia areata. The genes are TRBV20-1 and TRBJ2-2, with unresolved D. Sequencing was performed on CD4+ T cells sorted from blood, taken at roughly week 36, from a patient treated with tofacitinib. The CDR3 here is CSARGPGELFF. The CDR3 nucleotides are TGCAGTGCTAGAGGTCCCGGGGAGCTGTTTTTT.